This T cell receptor beta chain was sequenced for a study of blood T cell repertoires in COVID-19. About the study: The analysed material was cDNA or gDNA that came from T cells, B-cell-depleted T cells, or PBMCs.

Original processing methods: Scientists estimated how many nucleated cells there were by amplifying reference gene primers. Generated by immunoSEQ multiplex PCR, the TCRdb table keeps only in-frame clones and is missing some. V and J calls and clone size are those listed in that table; D and trimming were worked out from the DNA. The table lists over 150,000 clones, about 88% of them singletons, with 15% to 20% in the top ten. The germline gives CDR1 KGHSH, CDR2 LQKENI. Trimming removed 3 bases from V and 0 bases from J, with 21 bases in between. This CDR3 spans 18 amino acids. The material sequenced was peripheral blood. The clonotype was recovered from a man aged 50 to 59 with COVID-19, enrolled during active disease. The chain is built from TRBV18 and TRBJ2-7, with TRBD1 as a possible D gene (7 bases). The CDR3 sequence is CASSPTAGTDSNSYEQYF. The CDR3 DNA follows: TGTGCCAGCTCACCTACGGCGGGGACAGATTCGAACTCCTACGAGCAGTACTTC. The full variable domain, rest sourced from reference TRBV18 and TRBJ2-7, is NAGVMQNPRHLVRRRGQEARLRCSPMKGHSHVYWYRQLPEEGLKFMVYLQKENIIDESGMPKERFSAEFPKEGPSILRIQQVVRGDSAAYFCASSPTAGTDSNSYEQYFGPGTRLTVT.